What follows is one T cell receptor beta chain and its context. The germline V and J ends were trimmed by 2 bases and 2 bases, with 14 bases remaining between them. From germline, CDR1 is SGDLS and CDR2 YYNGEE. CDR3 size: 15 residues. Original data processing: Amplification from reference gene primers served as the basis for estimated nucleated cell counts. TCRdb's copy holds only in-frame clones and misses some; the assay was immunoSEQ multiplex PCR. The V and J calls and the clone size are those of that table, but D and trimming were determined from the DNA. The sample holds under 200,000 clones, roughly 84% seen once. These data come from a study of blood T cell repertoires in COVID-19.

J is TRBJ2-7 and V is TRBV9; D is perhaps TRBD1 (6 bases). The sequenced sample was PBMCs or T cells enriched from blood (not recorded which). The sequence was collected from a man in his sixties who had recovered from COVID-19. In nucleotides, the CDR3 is TGTGCCAGCAGCGTCACCGGGACATCTACCTACGAGCAGTACTTC. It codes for CASSVTGTSTYEQYF.